This entry lists 20 T cell receptor beta chains sequenced from one sample in a study of blood T cell repertoires in COVID-19. The table came from immunoSEQ multiplex PCR; TCRdb's copy has only in-frame clones and leaves some out. The top ten clones hold around 3.4% of a sample with around 100,000 clones, around 89% of them seen once. The specimen sequenced was peripheral blood. The receptors originated from a woman aged 55-70 years with acute or convalescent COVID-19.

The rearrangement links TRBV30 to TRBJ2-1; the D gene is possibly TRBD1 (5 bases). V shed 0 bases and J shed 4 bases, with 10 bases lying between them. This CDR3 is 14 amino acids long. Looked up from germline, CDR1 is GTSNPN and CDR2 is SVGIG (reference sequence). CDR3 region: CAWSVWGPYNEQFF. CDR3 in DNA: TGTGCCTGGAGTGTTTGGGGCCCATACAATGAGCAGTTCTTC.

This clone was observed a single time. The chain is built from TRBV7-2 and TRBJ2-1, with TRBD2 matching 10 bases. Germline assignment: CDR1 SGHTA and CDR2 FQGNSA. The CDR3 covers 16 residues. Trimming cost V 4 bases and J 4 bases; bases outside gene matches: 7. The CDR3 here is CASSSPGLASYNEQFF. CDR3 coding DNA: TGTGCCAGCAGCTCCCCGGGACTAGCGAGTTACAATGAGCAGTTCTTC. Supplemented by reference TRBV7-2 and TRBJ2-1, the full variable domain reads GAGVSQSPSNKVTEKGKDVELRCDPISGHTALYWYRQSLGQGLEFLIYFQGNSAPDKSGLPSDRFSAERTGGSVSTLTIQRTQQEDSAVYLCASSSPGLASYNEQFFGPGTRLTVL.

This chain joins TRBV29-1 and TRBJ1-5, with 7 positions matching TRBD1. The CDR3 is made up of 13 amino acids. V trimming: 4 bases; J trimming: 2 bases; junction bases outside the gene matches: 2. CDR1 is SQVTM, CDR2 ANQGSEA, per germline. The CDR3: CSVAGGGNQPQHF. The CDR3 coding sequence is TGCAGCGTTGCAGGGGGTGGCAATCAGCCCCAGCATTTT.

A few counts support this clone. The gene calls are TRBV30 and TRBJ2-1; 11 bases are a match to TRBD2. Germline V CDR1 and CDR2: GTSNPN, SVGIG (reference sequence). The CDR3 runs 17 residues. V trimming: 0 bases; J trimming: 8 bases; junction bases outside the gene matches: 12. For the CDR3, the DNA is TGTGCCTGGAGTGTACGGGGGACTAGCGGTTTAAGGGATGAGCAGTTCTTC. Translation: CAWSVRGTSGLRDEQFF.

Only one count was recorded for this clone. The V gene is TRBV18, the J gene TRBJ1-1; TRBD1 matches 7 bases. The CDR3 loop spans 16 amino acids. Germline CDR1 reads KGHSH; CDR2 reads LQKENI. V lost 1 base to trimming and J lost 8 bases; unmatched junction nucleotides: 13. CDR3 loop: CASSPLSLPNRGEAFF. CDR3 DNA sequence: TGTGCCAGCTCACCACTATCTTTACCTAACAGGGGAGAAGCTTTCTTT.

This rearrangement joins TRBV5-1 to TRBJ2-7, with 8 bases lining up with TRBD1. V lost 10 bases to trimming and J lost 2 bases; unmatched junction nucleotides: 14. The V gene's germline CDR1 is SGHRS and CDR2 YFSETQ. CDR3 length: 15 residues. The chain's CDR3 is CALRRIGTGAYEQYV. DNA for the CDR3: TGCGCCCTCCGTAGGATAGGGACAGGAGCCTACGAGCAGTACGTC.

The chain uses TRBV5-4 and TRBJ2-2; 10 bases line up with TRBD2. Trimming took 1 base from V and 2 from J; bases not matched to a gene: 5. This CDR3 spans 17 amino acids. Germline V gene sequence: CDR1 SGHNT, CDR2 YYREEE (reference sequence). CDR3 nucleotides: TGTGCCAGCAGCTTGCCCGGACTAGCGGTTAACACCGGGGAGCTGTTTTTT. This encodes CASSLPGLAVNTGELFF. The full variable domain, with the rest looked up from reference TRBV5-4 and TRBJ2-2, is ETGVTQSPTHLIKTRGQQVTLRCSSQSGHNTVSWYQQALGQGPQFIFQYYREEENGRGNFPPRFSGLQFPNYSSELNVNALELDDSALYLCASSLPGLAVNTGELFFGEGSRLTVL.

This chain's CDR3 is CASSYPLEGEAFF. The CDR3 DNA sequence: TGTGCCAGCAGTTACCCCCTCGAGGGAGAAGCTTTCTTT. V gene TRBV6-6 combines with J gene TRBJ1-1; D remains ambiguous. Deletions cut 2 bases from V and 8 bases from J, with 12 bases between. CDR1 is MNHNY, CDR2 SVGAGI, per germline (reference sequence). This CDR3 is built from 13 residues.

The chain joins TRBV2 to TRBJ2-2; D perhaps matches TRBD2 (6 bases). Germline V CDR1 and CDR2: SNHLY, FYNNEI. Deletions cut 4 bases from V and 6 bases from J, with 15 bases between. The CDR3 loop spans 15 amino acids. This CDR3 is CASSVETAGSGELFF. CDR3 coding DNA: TGTGCCAGCAGTGTGGAGACGGCGGGGTCCGGGGAGCTGTTTTTT.

The genes are TRBV29-1 and TRBJ2-1, with TRBD2 as a possible D gene (6 bases). The CDR3 is 14 amino acids. The germline V gene has CDR1 SQVTM and CDR2 ANQGSEA. Between the trimmed V and J ends, which lost 6 bases and 2 bases, there was a span of 14 bases. DNA of the CDR3: TGCAGCGTGAGGGGCGGGACCGCCTACAATGAGCAGTTCTTC. It yields the protein CSVRGGTAYNEQFF.

The V and J genes are TRBV9 and TRBJ1-3; D perhaps matches TRBD1 (6 bases). V was clipped by 4 bases and J by 0 bases, with 17 bases between them. Germline-derived CDR1 and CDR2 are SGDLS and YYNGEE. The CDR3 is made up of 17 amino acids. The CDR3 sequence is CASSPMTGPSSGNTIYF. The CDR3 region has the DNA TGTGCCAGCAGCCCAATGACAGGCCCCTCCTCTGGAAACACCATATATTTT.

V gene TRBV18 combines with J gene TRBJ2-2, with unresolved D. Germline CDR1 KGHSH, CDR2 LQKENI. The CDR3 length is 13 residues. V was cut by 5 bases and J by 7 bases, with 11 bases left in between. In nucleotides, the CDR3 is TGTGCCAGCTCAGAACTCGATAGCGGGGAGCTGTTTTTT. Translating it yields CASSELDSGELFF.

The V and J genes are TRBV29-1 and TRBJ2-7, with D possibly matching TRBD1 (6 bases). V shed 6 bases and J shed 5 bases, with 17 bases lying between them. The CDR3 covers 13 residues. The germline V gene has CDR1 SQVTM and CDR2 ANQGSEA. The CDR3 DNA is TGCAGCGTCGTGGAACAGGGTCAGCACGAGCAGTACGTC. Residues: CSVVEQGQHEQYV.

The chain links TRBV18 to TRBJ1-5; D is uncertain. CDR3 length: 16 amino acids. V was trimmed by 1 base and J by 5 bases, leaving 15 bases between them. CDR1 is KGHSH, CDR2 LQKENI, per germline. This chain's CDR3 is CASSPRAGLDDQPQHF. In nucleotides, the CDR3 is TGTGCCAGCTCACCACGGGCGGGTCTGGACGATCAGCCCCAGCATTTT. Using reference TRBV18 and TRBJ1-5 for the parts outside the CDR3, the full variable domain is NAGVMQNPRHLVRRRGQEARLRCSPMKGHSHVYWYRQLPEEGLKFMVYLQKENIIDESGMPKERFSAEFPKEGPSILRIQQVVRGDSAAYFCASSPRAGLDDQPQHFGDGTRLSIL.

This clone was counted a single time. V usage is TRBV9 and J usage is TRBJ1-4; tentative D call: TRBD1 (6 bases). The V gene lost 0 bases and the J gene lost 5 bases, with 11 bases spanning the gap. The CDR3 contains 15 residues. Germline values: CDR1 SGDLS, CDR2 YYNGEE. The CDR3 DNA reads as TGTGCCAGCAGCGTAGGGACAGTGGAGAATGAAAAACTGTTTTTT. Protein product: CASSVGTVENEKLFF.

This chain uses TRBV19 with TRBJ1-5, with 10 bases identical to TRBD1. This CDR3 region has 13 residues. In germline, CDR1 is LNHDA, CDR2 SQIVND (reference sequence). Trimming took 5 bases from V and 7 from J; bases not matched to a gene: 2. The CDR3 nucleotides read TGTGCCAGTAGTGGGACAGGGGCACAGCCCCAGCATTTT. This sequence encodes CASSGTGAQPQHF.

V usage is TRBV27 and J usage is TRBJ1-5; TRBD1 aligns across 7 bases. The CDR3 covers 14 residues. Per the germline V gene, CDR1 is MNHEY and CDR2 is SMNVEV (reference sequence). V shed 2 bases and J 6 bases; nucleotides not matched to a gene: 4. CDR3 nucleotides: TGTGCCAGCAGTTTAAGTGCAGGGGGTCAGCCCCAGCATTTT. This translates into CASSLSAGGQPQHF.

This chain connects TRBV5-1 to TRBJ2-3, with D uncertain. The V end was cut by 2 bases, the J end by 4 bases, with 2 bases between. The CDR3 runs to 11 residues. CDR1 SGHRS and CDR2 YFSETQ come from the germline V gene. CDR3 nucleotides: TGCGCCAGCAGCTTCGCAGATACGCAGTATTTT. Translation gives CASSFADTQYF.

The chain joins TRBV28 to TRBJ1-2; D is perhaps TRBD1 (5 bases). The CDR3 is 13 amino acids. Per germline, CDR1 MDHEN and CDR2 SYDVKM. V lost 5 bases and J 3 bases, leaving 10 bases between the germline ends. Here the CDR3 DNA reads TGTGCCAGCAGTACTGACAGATACTATGGCTACACCTTC. It is translated as CASSTDRYYGYTF.

This chain joins TRBV28 and TRBJ2-1; 9 nucleotides line up with TRBD1. CDR3 size: 15 residues. Germline V gives CDR1 MDHEN, CDR2 SYDVKM. The V segment lost 5 bases and the J segment 8 bases; nucleotides outside the gene matches: 10. In DNA form, the CDR3 reads TGTGCCAGCAGTGCGGCCGGGACAGGGATCCATGAGCAGTTCTTC. Its translation is CASSAAGTGIHEQFF.